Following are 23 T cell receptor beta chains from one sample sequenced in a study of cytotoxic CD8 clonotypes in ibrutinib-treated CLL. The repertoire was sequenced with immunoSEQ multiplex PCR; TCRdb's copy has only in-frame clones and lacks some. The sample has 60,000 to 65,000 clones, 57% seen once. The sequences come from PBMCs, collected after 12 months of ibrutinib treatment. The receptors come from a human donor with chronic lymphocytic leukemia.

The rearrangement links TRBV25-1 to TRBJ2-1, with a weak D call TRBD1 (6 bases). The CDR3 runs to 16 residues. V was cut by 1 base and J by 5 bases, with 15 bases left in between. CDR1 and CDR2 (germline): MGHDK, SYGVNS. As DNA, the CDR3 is TGTGCCAGCAGTGAATGGGGGACACAGGCTAACAATGAGCAGTTCTTC. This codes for CASSEWGTQANNEQFF. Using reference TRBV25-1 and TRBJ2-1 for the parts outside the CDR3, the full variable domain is EADIYQTPRYLVIGTGKKITLECSQTMGHDKMYWYQQDPGMELHLIHYSYGVNSTEKGDLSSESTVSRIRTEHFPLTLESARPSHTSQYLCASSEWGTQANNEQFFGPGTRLTVL.

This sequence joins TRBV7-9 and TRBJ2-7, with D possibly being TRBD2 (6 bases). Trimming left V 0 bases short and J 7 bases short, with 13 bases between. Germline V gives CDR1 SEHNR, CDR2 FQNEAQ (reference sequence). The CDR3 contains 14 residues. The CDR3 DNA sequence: TGTGCCAGCAGCTTAGCGGTCGGGGAGGAGGAGCAGTACTTC. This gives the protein CASSLAVGEEEQYF.

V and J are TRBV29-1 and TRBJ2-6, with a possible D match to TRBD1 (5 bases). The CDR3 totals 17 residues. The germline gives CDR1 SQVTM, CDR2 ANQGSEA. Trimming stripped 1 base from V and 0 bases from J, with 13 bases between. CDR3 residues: CSVEGERGGSGANVLTF. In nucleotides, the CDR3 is TGCAGCGTTGAAGGGGAAAGGGGCGGCTCTGGGGCCAACGTCCTGACTTTC.

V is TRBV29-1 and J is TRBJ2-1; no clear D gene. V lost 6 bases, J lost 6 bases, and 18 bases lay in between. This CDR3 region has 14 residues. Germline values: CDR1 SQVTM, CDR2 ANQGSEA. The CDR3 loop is CSVHPYHSPNEQFF. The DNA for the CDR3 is TGCAGCGTCCACCCTTACCATTCTCCCAATGAGCAGTTCTTC.

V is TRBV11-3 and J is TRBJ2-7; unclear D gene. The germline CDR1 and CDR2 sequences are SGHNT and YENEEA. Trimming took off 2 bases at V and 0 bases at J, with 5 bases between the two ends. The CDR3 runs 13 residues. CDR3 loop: CASSLKASYEQYF. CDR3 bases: TGTGCCAGCAGCTTAAAGGCCTCCTACGAGCAGTACTTC.

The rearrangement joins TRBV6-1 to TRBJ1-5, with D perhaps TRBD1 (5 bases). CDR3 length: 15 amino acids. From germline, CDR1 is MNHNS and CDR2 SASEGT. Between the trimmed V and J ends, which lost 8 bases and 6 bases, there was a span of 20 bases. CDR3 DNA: TGTGCCAGCGCCCTGACAGAATTAGCAGGTCAGCCCCAGCATTTT. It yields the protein CASALTELAGQPQHF.

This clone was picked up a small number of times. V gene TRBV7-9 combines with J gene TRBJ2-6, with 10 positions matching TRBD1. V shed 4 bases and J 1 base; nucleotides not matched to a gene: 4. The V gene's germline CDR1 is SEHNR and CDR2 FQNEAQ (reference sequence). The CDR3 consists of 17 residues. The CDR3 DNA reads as TGTGCCAGCAGCTGGGGACAGGGGAGGTCTGGGGCCAACGTCCTGACTTTC. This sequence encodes CASSWGQGRSGANVLTF.

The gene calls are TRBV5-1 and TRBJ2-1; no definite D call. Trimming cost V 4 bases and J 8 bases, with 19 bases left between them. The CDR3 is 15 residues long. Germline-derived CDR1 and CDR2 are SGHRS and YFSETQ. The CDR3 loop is CASSTDRPGIDEQFF. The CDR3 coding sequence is TGCGCCAGCAGCACGGACCGCCCTGGAATAGATGAGCAGTTCTTC.

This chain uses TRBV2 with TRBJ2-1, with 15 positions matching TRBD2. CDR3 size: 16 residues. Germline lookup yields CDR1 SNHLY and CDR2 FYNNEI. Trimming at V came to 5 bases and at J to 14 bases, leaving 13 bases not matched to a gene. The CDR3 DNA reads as TGTGCCAGCAGTCCACTTCGGACTAGCGGGAGGGCCGCCAAGTTCTTC. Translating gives CASSPLRTSGRAAKFF.

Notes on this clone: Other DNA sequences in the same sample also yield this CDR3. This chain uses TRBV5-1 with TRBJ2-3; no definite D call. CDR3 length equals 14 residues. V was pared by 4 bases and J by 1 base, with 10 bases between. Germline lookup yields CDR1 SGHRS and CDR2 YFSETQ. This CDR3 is CASSPRPGTDTQYF. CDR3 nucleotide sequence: TGCGCCAGCAGCCCTCGGCCTGGCACAGATACGCAGTATTTT.

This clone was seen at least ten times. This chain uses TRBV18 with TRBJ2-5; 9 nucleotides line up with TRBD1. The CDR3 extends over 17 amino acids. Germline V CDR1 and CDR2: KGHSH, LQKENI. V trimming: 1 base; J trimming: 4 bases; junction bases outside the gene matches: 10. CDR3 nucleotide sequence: TGTGCCAGCTCACCACTTACAGGGGGCGCCAGGGGAGAGACCCAGTACTTC. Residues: CASSPLTGGARGETQYF. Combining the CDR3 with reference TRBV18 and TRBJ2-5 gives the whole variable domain NAGVMQNPRHLVRRRGQEARLRCSPMKGHSHVYWYRQLPEEGLKFMVYLQKENIIDESGMPKERFSAEFPKEGPSILRIQQVVRGDSAAYFCASSPLTGGARGETQYFGPGTRLLVL.

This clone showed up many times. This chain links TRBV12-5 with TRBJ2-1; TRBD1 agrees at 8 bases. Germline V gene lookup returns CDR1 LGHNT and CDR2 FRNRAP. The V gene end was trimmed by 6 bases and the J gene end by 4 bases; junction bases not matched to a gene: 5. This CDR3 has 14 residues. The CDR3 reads CASGRGQDYNEQFF. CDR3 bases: TGTGCTAGTGGCCGGGGACAGGATTACAATGAGCAGTTCTTC.

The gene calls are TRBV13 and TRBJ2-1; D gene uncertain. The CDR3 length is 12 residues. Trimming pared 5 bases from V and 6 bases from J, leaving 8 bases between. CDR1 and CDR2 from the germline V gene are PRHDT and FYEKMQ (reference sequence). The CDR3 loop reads CASSPLGNEQFF. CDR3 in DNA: TGTGCCAGCAGCCCCTTAGGCAATGAGCAGTTCTTC.

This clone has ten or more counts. The CDR3 region has the DNA TGTGCCAGCTCGGCGGGAGGGACAGGCCGGAACTATGGCTACACCTTC. Translating gives CASSAGGTGRNYGYTF. The V and J genes are TRBV2 and TRBJ1-2; 8 positions match TRBD1. The CDR3 runs to 16 residues. The junction had 13 bases not matched to a gene; V was cut back by 8 bases and J by 2 bases. Germline CDR1 is SNHLY and CDR2 is FYNNEI.

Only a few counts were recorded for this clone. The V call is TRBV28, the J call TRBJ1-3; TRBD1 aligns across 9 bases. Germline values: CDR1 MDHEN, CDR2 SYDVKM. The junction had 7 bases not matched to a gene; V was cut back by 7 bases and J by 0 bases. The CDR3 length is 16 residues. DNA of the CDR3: TGTGCCAGCAAAACAGGGGGCCCGAGCTCTGGAAACACCATATATTTT. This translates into CASKTGGPSSGNTIYF.

DNA for the CDR3: TGTGCCAGCACCACAAGCGGGGGGCTCACAGATACGCAGTATTTT. It translates to CASTTSGGLTDTQYF. The chain carries TRBV6-5 and TRBJ2-3; 9 bases map to TRBD2. Germline CDR1 is MNHEY and CDR2 is SVGAGI. V shed 7 bases, J shed 2 bases, and the junction held 7 bases outside the gene matches. This CDR3 spans 15 amino acids.

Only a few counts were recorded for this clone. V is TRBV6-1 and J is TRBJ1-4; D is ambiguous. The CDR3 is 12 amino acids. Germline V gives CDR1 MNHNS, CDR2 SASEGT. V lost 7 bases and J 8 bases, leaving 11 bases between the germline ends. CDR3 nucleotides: TGTGCCAGCAAACGGGAGATGGAAAAACTGTTTTTT. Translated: CASKREMEKLFF.

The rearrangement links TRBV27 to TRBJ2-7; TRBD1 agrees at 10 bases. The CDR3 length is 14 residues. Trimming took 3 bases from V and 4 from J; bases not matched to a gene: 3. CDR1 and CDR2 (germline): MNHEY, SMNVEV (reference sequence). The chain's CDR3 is CASSFSGQGYEQYF. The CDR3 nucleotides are TGTGCCAGCAGTTTCTCGGGACAGGGGTACGAGCAGTACTTC.

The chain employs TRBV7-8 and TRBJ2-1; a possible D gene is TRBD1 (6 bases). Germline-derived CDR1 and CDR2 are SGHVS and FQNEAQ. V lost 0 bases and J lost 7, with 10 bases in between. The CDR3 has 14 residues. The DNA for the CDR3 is TGTGCCAGCAGCTTAGCGCTCAGGGGTAATGAGCAGTTCTTC. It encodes CASSLALRGNEQFF.

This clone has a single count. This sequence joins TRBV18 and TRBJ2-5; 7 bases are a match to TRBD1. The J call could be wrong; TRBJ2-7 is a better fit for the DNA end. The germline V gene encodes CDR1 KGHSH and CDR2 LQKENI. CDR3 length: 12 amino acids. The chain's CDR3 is CASSRDSYEQYF. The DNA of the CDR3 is TGTGCCAGCTCAAGGGACAGCTACGAGCAGTACTTC.

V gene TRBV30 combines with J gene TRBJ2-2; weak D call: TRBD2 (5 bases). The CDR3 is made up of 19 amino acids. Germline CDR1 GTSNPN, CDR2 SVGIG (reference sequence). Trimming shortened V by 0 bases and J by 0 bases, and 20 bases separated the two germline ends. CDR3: CAWSVRRSTPIPNTGELFF. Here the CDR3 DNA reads TGTGCCTGGAGTGTACGGAGGAGCACGCCGATCCCGAACACCGGGGAGCTGTTTTTT.

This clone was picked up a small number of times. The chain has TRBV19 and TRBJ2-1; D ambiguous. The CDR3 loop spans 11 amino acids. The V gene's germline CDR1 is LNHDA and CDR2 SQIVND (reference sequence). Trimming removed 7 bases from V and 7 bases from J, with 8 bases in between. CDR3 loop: CASKIGNEQFF. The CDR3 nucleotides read TGTGCCAGTAAAATTGGGAATGAGCAGTTCTTC. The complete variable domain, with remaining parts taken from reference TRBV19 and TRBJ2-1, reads DGGITQSPKYLFRKEGQNVTLSCEQNLNHDAMYWYRQDPGQGLRLIYYSQIVNDFQKGDIAEGYSVSREKKESFPLTVTSAQKNPTAFYLCASKIGNEQFFGPGTRLTVL.

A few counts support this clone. The CDR3 here is CAWGWQETQYF. In nucleotides, the CDR3 is TGTGCCTGGGGGTGGCAAGAGACCCAGTACTTC. V gene TRBV30 combines with J gene TRBJ2-5; D gene uncertain. V shed 5 bases and J shed 2 bases, with 6 bases lying between them. The CDR3 totals 11 residues. Germline loops: CDR1 GTSNPN, CDR2 SVGIG (reference sequence).